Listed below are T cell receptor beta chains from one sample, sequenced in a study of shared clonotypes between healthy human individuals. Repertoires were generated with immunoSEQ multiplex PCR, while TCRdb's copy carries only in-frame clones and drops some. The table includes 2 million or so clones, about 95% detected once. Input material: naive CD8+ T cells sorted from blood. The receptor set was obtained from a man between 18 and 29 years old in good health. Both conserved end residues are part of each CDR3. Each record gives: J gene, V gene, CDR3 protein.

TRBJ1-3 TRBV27 CASSLQGTSGNTIYF
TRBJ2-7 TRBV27 CASSSGTGGAYEQYF
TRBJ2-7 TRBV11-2 CASSYSGGASYEQYF
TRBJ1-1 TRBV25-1 CASSESTLVTEAFF
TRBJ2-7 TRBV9 CASSVDGLVSYEQYF
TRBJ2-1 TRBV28 CASSLWGTGTDVSYNEQFF
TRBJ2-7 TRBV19 CASSPQAGGYYEQYF
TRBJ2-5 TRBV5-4 CASSFAAGLQETQYF
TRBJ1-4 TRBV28 CASSLSQPLAKLFF
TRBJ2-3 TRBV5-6 CASSLRLARADTQYF
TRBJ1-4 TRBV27 CASSFGGAGDEKLFF
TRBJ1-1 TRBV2 CATLDGTGGTEAFF
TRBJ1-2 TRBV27 CASSFNVNYGYTF
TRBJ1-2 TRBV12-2 CASRLVRQGAHYGYTF
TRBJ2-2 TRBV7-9 CASSLGSGELFF
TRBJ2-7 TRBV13 CASTAVPAYEQYF
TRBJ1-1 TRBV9 CASSVDPWTEPFMNTEAFF
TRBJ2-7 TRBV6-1 CASSEGIYYEQYF
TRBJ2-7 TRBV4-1 CASSQEVGQGVYEQYF